Each of the 3 T cell receptor beta chains below was sequenced from the same sample in a study of shared clonotypes between healthy human individuals. CD45RO-negative cells were positively selected for CCR7, leaving out terminally differentiated effector memory CD45RA+ cells. Measured with immunoSEQ multiplex PCR; TCRdb has only the in-frame clones, and not every one. The sample carries fewer than 800,000 clones, just over 90% recorded once. The specimen was naive CD8+ T cells sorted from blood. The receptors were gathered from a young man in good health.

CDR3 in amino acids: CASSVEGGLEALYGYTF. The CDR3, as DNA: TGTGCCAGCAGCGTAGAAGGCGGCCTGGAGGCCCTCTATGGCTACACCTTC. This chain uses TRBV9 with TRBJ1-2, with no clear D. The V and J ends lost 0 bases and 4 bases respectively, with 19 bases between them. This CDR3 has 17 residues. Germline values: CDR1 SGDLS, CDR2 YYNGEE.

As to this clone: This sample includes further DNA sequences coding for the same CDR3. This rearrangement joins TRBV7-2 to TRBJ2-3, with TRBD2 identical over 10 bases. With V trimmed by 2 bases and J by 2 bases, 1 base remained unmatched. CDR1 and CDR2 (germline): SGHTA, FQGNSA. This CDR3 is built from 15 residues. The CDR3 loop is CASSLTSGNTDTQYF. The DNA of the CDR3 is TGTGCCAGCAGCTTAACTAGCGGGAACACAGATACGCAGTATTTT.

This clone was counted once. The V and J genes are TRBV6-1 and TRBJ1-2; 7 bases match TRBD1. CDR3 length equals 15 residues. V dropped 1 base and J dropped 4; count of bases not matched to a gene: 6. The germline V gene encodes CDR1 MNHNS and CDR2 SASEGT. The CDR3 DNA sequence: TGTGCCAGCAGTGAAGTAGGGACAGCGGTCTATGGCTACACCTTC. It is translated as CASSEVGTAVYGYTF.